The following is a T cell receptor beta chain sequence with its context. The target antigen is unknown. The CDR3 ends on some other residue instead of the conserved phenylalanine or tryptophan, so this is likely a read error. Profiling of TCR beta VDJ combinations and CDR3 sequences used genomic DNA as template. TCRdb ran MiXCR on the reads and lists one entry per CDR3 protein. Of some 150,000 distinct CDR3 sequences detected, roughly 49% appear once; the ten largest clones hold more than 10%. Germline assignment: CDR1 SEHNR and CDR2 FQNEAQ (reference sequence). This CDR3 region has 13 residues. V lost 8 bases and J lost 3, with 10 bases in between. The data belong to a study of CD8+CD57+ T cells in acquired aplastic anemia. Study-level results: Patients showed no significant difference from controls in CD8+ Simpson's diversity. Between patients and controls, 25 to 30 CD8+ CDR3 sequences were found in common.

Individuals selected for sequencing had exhibited CD8+CD57+ cell expansion on flow cytometry. The chain employs TRBV7-9 and TRBJ2-2, with D possibly matching TRBD1 (6 bases). Sequenced input: sorted CD4+, CD8+, or CD8+CD57+ T cells (not recorded which) from PBMCs. The sequence was obtained from a human donor with aplastic anemia. The CDR3 sequence is CASGHRDTGELFL. CDR3 nucleotides: TGTGCCAGCGGCCACAGGGACACCGGGGAGCTGTTTTTG.